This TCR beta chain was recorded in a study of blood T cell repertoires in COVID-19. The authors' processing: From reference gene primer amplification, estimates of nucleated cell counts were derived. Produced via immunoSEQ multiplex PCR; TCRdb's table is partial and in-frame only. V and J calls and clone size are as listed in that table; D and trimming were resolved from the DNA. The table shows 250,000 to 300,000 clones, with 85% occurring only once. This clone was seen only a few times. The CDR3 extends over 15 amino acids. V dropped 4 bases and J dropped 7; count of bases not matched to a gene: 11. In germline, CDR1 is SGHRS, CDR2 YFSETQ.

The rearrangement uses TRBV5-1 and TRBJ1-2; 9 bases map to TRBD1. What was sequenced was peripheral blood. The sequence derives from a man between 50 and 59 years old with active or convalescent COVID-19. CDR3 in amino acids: CASSLSPGQGAGYTF. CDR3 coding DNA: TGCGCCAGCAGCCTATCCCCGGGACAGGGCGCTGGCTACACCTTC.